This T cell receptor (beta chain) was sequenced in a study of blood T cells in healthy people across ages. Across the whole study: For every two T cells, template switching captured about one barcoded beta molecule.

The use of a sample-barcoded 5' primer and a J-beta primer mix characterized a second PCR of roughly 6 to 11 cycles. Each CDR3 protein is one row after TCRdb ran MiXCR on the 5' RACE reads. The data hold 1.5 million to 2 million distinct CDR3 sequences, with under 30% observed a single time. This clonotype was observed many times. The CDR3 is made up of 12 amino acids. Trimming removed 7 bases from V and 7 bases from J, with 14 bases in between. Looked up from germline, CDR1 is SNHLY and CDR2 is FYNNEI. The source material was blood. This receptor was taken from a woman aged 25 to 39 in good health. The chain carries TRBV2 and TRBJ2-7, with D tentatively TRBD1 or TRBD2 (5 bases each). Written as DNA, the CDR3 is TGTGCCAGCACTCCGGGACCCTGGGAGCAGTACTTC. Protein: CASTPGPWEQYF.